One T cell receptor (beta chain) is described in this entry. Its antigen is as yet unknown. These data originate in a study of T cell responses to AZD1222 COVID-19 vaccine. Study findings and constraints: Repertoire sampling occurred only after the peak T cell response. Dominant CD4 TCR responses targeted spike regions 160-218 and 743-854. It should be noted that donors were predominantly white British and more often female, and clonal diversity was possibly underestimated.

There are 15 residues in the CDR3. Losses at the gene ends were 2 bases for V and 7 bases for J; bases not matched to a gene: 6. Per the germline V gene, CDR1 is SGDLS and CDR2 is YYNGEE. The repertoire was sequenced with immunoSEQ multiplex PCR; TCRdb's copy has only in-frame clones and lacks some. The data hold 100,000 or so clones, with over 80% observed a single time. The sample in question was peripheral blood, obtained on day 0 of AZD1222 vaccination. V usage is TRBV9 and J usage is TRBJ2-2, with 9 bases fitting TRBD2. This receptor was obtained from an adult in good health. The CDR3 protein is CASSVLRGGDGELFF. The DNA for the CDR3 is TGTGCCAGCAGCGTTCTGCGGGGGGGTGACGGGGAGCTGTTTTTT.